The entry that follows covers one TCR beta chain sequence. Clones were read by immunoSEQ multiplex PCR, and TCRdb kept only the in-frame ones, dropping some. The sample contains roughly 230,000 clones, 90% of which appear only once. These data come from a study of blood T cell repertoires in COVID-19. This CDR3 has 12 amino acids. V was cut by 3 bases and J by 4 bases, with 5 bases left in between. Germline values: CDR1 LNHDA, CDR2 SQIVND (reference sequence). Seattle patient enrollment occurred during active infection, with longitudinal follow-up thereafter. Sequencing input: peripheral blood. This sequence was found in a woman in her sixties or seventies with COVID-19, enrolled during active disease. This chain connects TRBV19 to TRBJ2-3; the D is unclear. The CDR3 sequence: CASSIVADTQYF. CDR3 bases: TGTGCCAGTAGTATTGTAGCAGATACGCAGTATTTT.